These 27 T cell receptor beta chains were sequenced from one sample in a study of T cells in Graves' hyperthyroidism and ophthalmopathy (dated by TCRdb to the late 2010s). Libraries were made using multiplex PCR. For sequencing, an Illumina HiSeq 2000 was employed. The TCR beta CDR3 regions were amplified from RNA transcripts. The TCR CDR3 was subjected to a first round of RT-PCR using the HTBI primer set and the Qiagen OneStep RT-PCR kit. TCRdb redid the processing of the public reads, applying fastp at Q25 and MiXCR, and retained in-frame beta chains. Each CDR3 protein gets just one entry, which takes the most common genes and DNA from the rows behind it. The sample table records more than 600,000 distinct CDR3 sequences; about a sixth of these occur just once. The biggest ten clones account for under 8.5% of the sample. Material for sequencing was blood. The receptors here all came from a man aged 18 to 30 with Graves' hyperthyroidism.

The sample holds a few counts of this clonotype. The V call is TRBV7-2, the J call TRBJ2-3; 8 nucleotides line up with TRBD1. Germline CDR1 is SGHTA and CDR2 is FQGNSA. Trimming removed 1 base from V and 0 bases from J; junction bases left unmatched: 9. The CDR3 length is 18 residues. CDR3 sequence reads: CASSLGRRTGRSTDTQYF. The DNA of the CDR3 is TGTGCCAGCAGCTTAGGTCGGAGGACAGGGCGGAGCACAGATACGCAGTATTTT.

This clonotype appeared a few times. The V call is TRBV2, the J call TRBJ2-7, with TRBD1 matching 7 bases. The germline V gene has CDR1 SNHLY and CDR2 FYNNEI. The V and J ends lost 1 base and 2 bases, in that order; junction bases with no gene match: 8. This CDR3 spans 16 amino acids. CDR3 in amino acids: CASSEDGDRRTYEQYF. CDR3 sequence (DNA): TGTGCCAGCAGTGAAGACGGGGACAGACGTACCTACGAGCAGTACTTC.

The chain uses TRBV19 and TRBJ2-7; possible D gene TRBD1, 6 bases. Per the germline V gene, CDR1 is LNHDA and CDR2 is SQIVND (reference sequence). V lost 4 bases to trimming and J lost 3 bases, with 13 bases between them. The CDR3 contains 14 residues. The CDR3 coding sequence is TGTGCCAGTAGTACGGATGGGGGCAGCTACGAGCAGTACTTC. Amino acids: CASSTDGGSYEQYF.

The chain couples TRBV10-2 to TRBJ2-2; D is undetermined. Germline V lookup: CDR1 WSHSY, CDR2 SAAADI. V was shortened by 9 bases and J by 0 bases, with 14 bases between the two germline ends. The CDR3 length is 15 residues. The CDR3, as DNA: TGCGCCAGTCGAGCCCTAAATACGAACACCGGGGAGCTGTTTTTT. Translation: CASRALNTNTGELFF.

This clonotype occurred a few times. The rearrangement joins TRBV6-1 to TRBJ1-1, with D perhaps TRBD1 (5 bases). This CDR3 is built from 15 residues. With 5 bases removed from V and 1 base from J, the gap between germline ends came to 14 bases. Germline CDR1 is MNHNS and CDR2 is SASEGT. CDR3 amino acids: CASSKAGNRNTEAFF. CDR3 sequence (DNA): TGTGCCAGCAGTAAGGCAGGGAACAGGAACACTGAAGCTTTCTTT.

This clonotype came up many times. The rearrangement links TRBV6-5 to TRBJ1-5; the D gene is possibly TRBD1 (5 bases). The CDR3 runs 15 residues. Germline values: CDR1 MNHEY, CDR2 SVGAGI. V lost 0 bases, J lost 2 bases, and 8 bases lay in between. CDR3 sequence (DNA): TGTGCCAGCAGTTACTCGGGAGGGGGCAATCAGCCCCAGCATTTT. Translated, it gives CASSYSGGGNQPQHF.

This sequence joins TRBV5-1 and TRBJ1-2; the D gene is possibly TRBD1 (5 bases). The CDR3 loop spans 16 amino acids. CDR1 is SGHRS and CDR2 is YFSETQ in the germline V gene. V gave up 1 base and J gave up 7 bases, with 20 bases separating them. CDR3 sequence (DNA): TGCGCCAGCAGCTTGTCCGACAGTCTCTCGGGGGTTGGCTACACCTTC. This encodes CASSLSDSLSGVGYTF.

This clonotype was seen more than once but under ten times. V and J are TRBV14 and TRBJ2-7; D not certain. With 0 bases removed from V and 2 bases from J, the gap between germline ends came to 11 bases. CDR1 and CDR2 (germline): SGHDN, FVKESK. The CDR3 totals 15 residues. The CDR3 loop is CASSQDGNFAYEQYF. In DNA, the CDR3 is TGTGCCAGCAGCCAAGATGGGAACTTTGCCTACGAGCAGTACTTC.

The chain is built from TRBV7-2 and TRBJ2-7; D not certain. The CDR3 spans 14 residues. The V gene's germline CDR1 is SGHTA and CDR2 FQGNSA. V dropped 1 base and J dropped 6 bases, with 13 bases sitting between them. The CDR3 DNA reads TGTGCCAGCAGCTTAGACGGGTCCTGGGGCGAGCAGTACTTC. As protein: CASSLDGSWGEQYF.

This chain uses TRBV7-9 with TRBJ2-7; 7 bases line up with TRBD1. CDR3 length equals 14 residues. V lost 1 base to trimming and J lost 3 bases; unmatched junction nucleotides: 3. Germline V gene data show CDR1 as SEHNR and CDR2 as FQNEAQ (reference sequence). This CDR3 reads CASSLGDSVYEQYF. For the CDR3, the DNA is TGTGCCAGCAGCTTAGGGGACAGTGTCTACGAGCAGTACTTC.

This clonotype came up many times. V usage is TRBV20-1 and J usage is TRBJ2-2; 11 bases match TRBD2. V dropped 1 base and J dropped 7; count of bases not matched to a gene: 8. CDR1 and CDR2 (germline): DFQATT, SNEGSKA (reference sequence). CDR3 length equals 16 residues. Written as DNA, the CDR3 is TGCAGTGCTAGAGTAGCGGGAGGGTTTCGCGGCGGGGAGCTGTTTTTT. This encodes CSARVAGGFRGGELFF.

This clonotype was detected ten times or more. CDR3 residues: CASSLLSGTIDNEQFF. In DNA form, the CDR3 reads TGTGCCAGCAGTTTATTGTCCGGAACGATCGACAATGAGCAGTTCTTC. The V and J genes are TRBV28 and TRBJ2-1; D is uncertain. V lost 1 base, J lost 5 bases, and 15 bases lay in between. CDR1 is MDHEN, CDR2 SYDVKM, per germline. This CDR3 is 16 amino acids long.

This clonotype has ten or more counts. For the CDR3, the DNA is TGCAGTGCTAGAGATCCCCGCGGGTCCGGAGGTTCACCCCTCCACTTT. Translation gives CSARDPRGSGGSPLHF. This chain joins TRBV20-1 and TRBJ1-6; D gene ambiguous. This CDR3 region has 16 residues. Per the germline V gene, CDR1 is DFQATT and CDR2 is SNEGSKA (reference sequence). The V end was cut by 0 bases, the J end by 9 bases, with 18 bases between.

This clonotype was observed a handful of times. The J gene is TRBJ2-7, the V gene TRBV5-4; D uncertain. CDR3 size: 14 residues. CDR1 and CDR2 (germline): SGHNT, YYREEE (reference sequence). With 4 bases removed from V and 0 bases from J, the gap between germline ends came to 11 bases. The CDR3 DNA sequence: TGTGCCAGCAGCCCGACCGCCACCTCCTACGAGCAGTACTTC. Residues: CASSPTATSYEQYF. Full variable domain (outside the CDR3, taken from reference TRBV5-4 and TRBJ2-7): ETGVTQSPTHLIKTRGQQVTLRCSSQSGHNTVSWYQQALGQGPQFIFQYYREEENGRGNFPPRFSGLQFPNYSSELNVNALELDDSALYLCASSPTATSYEQYFGPGTRLTVT.

This clonotype has just a few counts. The chain is built from TRBV20-1 and TRBJ2-4; 11 nucleotides agree with TRBD1. The V and J ends lost 6 bases and 0 bases, in that order; junction bases with no gene match: 13. Germline V CDR1 and CDR2: DFQATT, SNEGSKA (reference sequence). The CDR3 has 18 residues. CDR3 sequence: CSAVGQGAVSVAKNIQYF. The DNA of the CDR3 is TGCAGTGCGGTAGGACAGGGGGCTGTGTCCGTAGCCAAAAACATTCAGTACTTC.

The chain combines TRBV10-3 with TRBJ1-3; D may be TRBD1 (5 bases). V lost 6 bases and J 3 bases, leaving 18 bases between the germline ends. Germline V gene sequence: CDR1 ENHRY, CDR2 SYGVKD. The CDR3 extends over 16 amino acids. Here the CDR3 reads CAIRSGTGRRGNTIYF. CDR3 DNA sequence: TGTGCCATCAGATCCGGGACCGGCAGGCGTGGAAACACCATATATTTT.

This clonotype occurred many times. The chain is built from TRBV6-2 or TRBV6-3 and TRBJ2-2, with 11 bases lining up with TRBD2. Germline V gives CDR1 MNHEY, CDR2 SVGEGT. The CDR3 spans 20 residues. V lost 6 bases, J lost 1 base, and 16 bases stayed unmatched. The CDR3 DNA reads as TGTGCCAGCAGCCCCACAGTCCCGCTAGCGGGAGGCAGGAACACCGGGGAGCTGTTTTTT. Its protein product is CASSPTVPLAGGRNTGELFF.

The V call is TRBV6-1, the J call TRBJ1-2; 7 bases line up with TRBD1. V was clipped by 5 bases and J by 8 bases; unmatched bases: 17. This CDR3 has 16 amino acids. CDR1 and CDR2 from the germline V gene are MNHNS and SASEGT. The CDR3 coding sequence is TGTGCCAGCAGTCCCCCGGTGGGACAGCCGTGGCAAGGCTACACCTTC. Translation gives CASSPPVGQPWQGYTF.

This clonotype was counted only a few times. The rearrangement joins TRBV10-3 to TRBJ2-3; 7 bases are a match to TRBD2. V lost 0 bases to trimming and J lost 2 bases; unmatched junction nucleotides: 8. Looked up from germline, CDR1 is ENHRY and CDR2 is SYGVKD. CDR3 length: 17 amino acids. This CDR3 reads CAISESGLDKATDTQYF. CDR3 bases: TGTGCCATCAGTGAGTCCGGACTAGATAAAGCCACAGATACGCAGTATTTT.

The chain employs TRBV11-1 and TRBJ2-2; D might be TRBD2 (5 bases). Germline lookup yields CDR1 SGHAT and CDR2 FQDESV (reference sequence). This CDR3 is built from 16 residues. Trimming removed 7 bases from V and 2 bases from J, with 17 bases in between. This chain's CDR3 is CASIELRTPNTGELFF. As DNA, the CDR3 is TGTGCCAGCATCGAATTACGGACTCCAAACACCGGGGAGCTGTTTTTT. The full variable domain, completed using reference TRBV11-1 and TRBJ2-2, is EAEVAQSPRYKITEKSQAVAFWCDPISGHATLYWYRQILGQGPELLVQFQDESVVDDSQLPKDRFSAERLKGVDSTLKIQPAELGDSAMYLCASIELRTPNTGELFFGEGSRLTVL.

With respect to this clonotype: A single base separates this from a much larger clone, so it may be a read error. V gene TRBV29-1 combines with J gene TRBJ2-7; 12 nucleotides line up with TRBD1. This CDR3 has 13 residues. CDR1 and CDR2 (germline): SQVTM, ANQGSEA. V gave up 8 bases and J gave up 4 bases; unmatched junction bases: 6. The CDR3 DNA reads TGCAGCATCGGGACAGGGGGCTCGTACGAGCAGTACTTC. Translated, it gives CSIGTGGSYEQYF.

This clonotype has a count of ten or more. Written as DNA, the CDR3 is TGTGCCAGCAGCTCGGGCGGGGGAATCTACGAGCAGTACTTC. This sequence encodes CASSSGGGIYEQYF. V gene TRBV28 combines with J gene TRBJ2-7, with 7 nucleotides matching TRBD2. Germline loops: CDR1 MDHEN, CDR2 SYDVKM. The V gene end was trimmed by 6 bases and the J gene end by 3 bases; junction bases not matched to a gene: 8. The CDR3 has 14 amino acids.

This clonotype was recorded at least ten times. V and J are TRBV6-2 or TRBV6-3 and TRBJ1-5, with D maybe TRBD1 (6 bases). Germline values: CDR1 MNHEY, CDR2 SVGEGT. The CDR3 extends over 16 amino acids. V lost 7 bases and J 1 base, leaving 17 bases between the germline ends. The CDR3 sequence: CASKEQGRGSNQPQHF. The DNA of the CDR3 is TGTGCCAGCAAGGAACAGGGACGTGGGAGCAATCAGCCCCAGCATTTT.

This sequence joins TRBV9 and TRBJ1-1, with 11 nucleotides matching TRBD1. The CDR3 is 15 residues long. The V and J ends lost 3 bases and 3 bases, in that order; junction bases with no gene match: 4. The germline V gene encodes CDR1 SGDLS and CDR2 YYNGEE. This chain's CDR3 is CASSGGDRGDTEAFF. In DNA, the CDR3 is TGTGCCAGCAGCGGCGGGGACAGGGGGGACACTGAAGCTTTCTTT.

This rearrangement joins TRBV28 to TRBJ2-4, with 11 positions matching TRBD2. The CDR3 has 17 amino acids. CDR1 and CDR2 from the germline V gene are MDHEN and SYDVKM. J lost 0 bases, V lost 3 bases, and 4 bases had no gene match. CDR3 amino acids: CASSFGGLAGAKNIQYF. CDR3 coding DNA: TGTGCCAGCAGTTTCGGCGGACTAGCGGGAGCCAAAAACATTCAGTACTTC.

This clonotype was recorded at least ten times. The rearrangement links TRBV28 to TRBJ2-1; TRBD2 might be the D (5 bases). Trimming pared 6 bases from V and 0 bases from J, leaving 15 bases between. CDR3 size: 16 residues. CDR1 is MDHEN, CDR2 SYDVKM, per germline. CDR3 region: CASRRGHTRSYNEQFF. CDR3 bases: TGTGCCAGCAGGCGAGGGCACACTCGCTCCTACAATGAGCAGTTCTTC.

This clonotype has at least ten counts. The chain is built from TRBV6-1 and TRBJ1-5, with 7 nucleotides matching TRBD1. V was pared by 5 bases and J by 2 bases, with 3 bases of the junction left unmatched. The length of the CDR3 is 14 residues. Germline CDR1 MNHNS, CDR2 SASEGT. This CDR3 is CASSPGTGNQPQHF. CDR3 DNA sequence: TGTGCCAGCAGTCCCGGGACAGGCAATCAGCCCCAGCATTTT.